The clone carrying this T cell receptor beta chain was found a few times. This entry comes from a study of control samples from healthy donors and cancer patients. Some clones are missing from TCRdb's copy, which holds only in-frame ones; the method was immunoSEQ multiplex PCR. The table includes around 130,000 clones, 85% to 95% detected once. The sequence derives from a man aged 18 to 29 in good health. The sample was blood.

The CDR3 DNA sequence: TGTGCCAGCAGTGAAGAGGGGGGAACCGGGGAGCTGTTTTTT. This sequence encodes CASSEEGGTGELFF. The gene calls are TRBV6-4 and TRBJ2-2, with D perhaps being TRBD1 or TRBD2 (6 bases each). Germline V gives CDR1 MRHNA, CDR2 SNTAGT. This CDR3 spans 14 amino acids. The V end lost 3 bases, the J end lost 5 bases, and 10 bases lay between the germline ends.